Listed below are T cell receptor beta chains from one sample, sequenced in a study of technical replicates of blood from a few donors. Measured with immunoSEQ multiplex PCR; TCRdb has only the in-frame clones, and not every one. The data hold some 81,000 clones, with over 75% observed a single time. The sample was T cells isolated from PBMCs. These receptors all come from a human donor in good health. CDR3s include the opening cysteine and the closing phenylalanine or tryptophan. D genes are given only for firm matches. Not all rows give a size; the values are once, few, many and, for expanded clones, a class.

size: -
J: TRBJ1-4
V: TRBV6-6
D: TRBD1
DNA: TGTGCCAGCAATACAGGGGCATTGAGCGAAAAACTGTTTTTT
CDR3: CASNTGALSEKLFF

size: once
J: TRBJ2-1
V: TRBV5-4
D: -
DNA: TGTGCCAGCAGCAGGGGCTTCAATGAGCAGTTCTTC
CDR3: CASSRGFNEQFF

size: -
J: TRBJ2-5
V: TRBV18
D: -
DNA: TGTGCCAGCTCACTTCGACGGGAAGAGACCCAGTACTTC
CDR3: CASSLRREETQYF

size: -
J: TRBJ1-5
V: TRBV5-8
D: TRBD1
DNA: TGTGCCAGCAGCCCCTACTCGGGACAGCAGAATCAGCCCCAGCATTTT
CDR3: CASSPYSGQQNQPQHF

size: -
J: TRBJ1-1
V: TRBV6-5
D: -
DNA: TGTACTACGCAGGCGGGGGGCGAGGCTGAAGCTTTCTTT
CDR3: CTTQAGGEAEAFF

size: -
J: TRBJ1-5
V: TRBV28
D: -
DNA: TGTGCCAGCAGTCCCGGGGGGTCCCGGAATCAGCCCCAGCATTTT
CDR3: CASSPGGSRNQPQHF

size: -
J: TRBJ2-7
V: TRBV5-1
D: -
DNA: TGCGCCAGCAGCTTGGAATGGACAGAGCCCTACGAGCAGTACTTC
CDR3: CASSLEWTEPYEQYF

size: -
J: TRBJ2-7
V: TRBV27
D: TRBD2
DNA: TGTGCCAGCAGGCGGGGGTCCTCCTACGAGCAGTACTTC
CDR3: CASRRGSSYEQYF

size: -
J: TRBJ2-7
V: TRBV7-9
D: TRBD2
DNA: TGTGCCAGCAGCCCCAGCTGGGCTAGCGGATCTTTTGAGCAGTACTTC
CDR3: CASSPSWASGSFEQYF

size: -
J: TRBJ1-1
V: TRBV6-5
D: TRBD1
DNA: TGTGCCAGCAGCCTGGGACAGAGTATGAACACTGAAGCTTTCTTT
CDR3: CASSLGQSMNTEAFF

size: -
J: TRBJ1-1
V: TRBV6-5
D: TRBD1
DNA: TGTGCCAGCATCTCCGGGACAGCGCCTGAAGCTTTCTTT
CDR3: CASISGTAPEAFF

size: few
J: TRBJ2-7
V: TRBV27
D: -
DNA: TGTGCCAGCAGTTTGGCGGGCCCCTCCTACGAGCAGTACTTC
CDR3: CASSLAGPSYEQYF

size: -
J: TRBJ1-2
V: TRBV2
D: TRBD1
DNA: TGTGCCAGCAGTGATGACAGGGAGGTGCGTGGCTACACCTTC
CDR3: CASSDDREVRGYTF

size: -
J: TRBJ2-2
V: TRBV5-1
D: -
DNA: TGCGCCAGCAGCTCTTTAGCGGTGAACACCGGGGAGCTGTTTTTT
CDR3: CASSSLAVNTGELFF

size: -
J: TRBJ1-1
V: TRBV4-1
D: -
DNA: TGCGCCAGCAGCCAAGATCCTCGGGTCCCTGTGAACACTGAAGCTTTCTTT
CDR3: CASSQDPRVPVNTEAFF

size: -
J: TRBJ1-1
V: TRBV5-1
D: -
DNA: TGCGCCAGCAGCTTGGCCGATGGGAGGGCTTTCTTT
CDR3: CASSLADGRAFF

size: -
J: TRBJ1-5
V: TRBV11-2
D: TRBD1
DNA: TGTGCCAGCAGCTCCGCTGCCGGGCAGGGGGGAGATCAGCCCCAGCATTTT
CDR3: CASSSAAGQGGDQPQHF